The present entry profiles one T cell receptor (beta chain) with its context. Its antigen is unidentified. This specimen comes from a study of OX40 agonist ivuxolimab in advanced cancers. Study information: Among those treated, three patients had partial responses, one with hepatocellular carcinoma and two with cutaneous melanoma.

Assay: immunoSEQ multiplex PCR; the TCRdb copy retains only in-frame clones and omits some. The table records some 74,000 clones, roughly 94% of them present only once. Germline lookup yields CDR1 ENHRY and CDR2 SYGVKD. The CDR3 has 15 residues. V lost 2 bases to trimming and J lost 4 bases, with 12 bases between them. Study-level findings and limits: Expanded clones were, on average, more numerous among CD8+ T cells than CD4+. At 0.1 to 3.0 mg/kg, clonal expansion of CD4+ and CD8+ blood T cells had occurred by week 6.

The V gene is TRBV10-3, the J gene TRBJ1-3; D is possibly TRBD1 (5 bases). The sequences come from CD4+ or CD8+ T cells sorted from blood, collected in a trial of the OX40 agonist ivuxolimab. The sequence derives from an adult with an advanced solid tumor such as melanoma, head and neck, liver or kidney cancer. The DNA of the CDR3 is TGTGCCATCAGTGAGGGTACAGGTCAAGGAAACACCATATATTTT. Amino acid sequence: CAISEGTGQGNTIYF.